This TCR beta chain was obtained from a study of blood T cell repertoires in COVID-19 (dated by TCRdb to about 2020). Some background on the complete study: Collaborator samples came from the United States, Italy and Spain and covered acute and convalescent phases of COVID-19. The material from the prospective study consisted of cDNA or gDNA derived from T cells, B-cell-depleted T cells, or PBMCs. The dataset comprised deeply sampled blood TCRbeta repertoires from subjects exposed to, actively infected with, or recovered from COVID-19. The repertoires were made available in a free public database intended to serve as a resource for research on the immune response to SARS-CoV-2. The samples were drawn from two sources: the first 160 participants of the ongoing ImmuneRACE study, and 1,200 or so subjects contributed by 6 global collaborators. Sample metadata almost always included a de-identified subject ID, COVID-19 status, age in years and sex. Where available, HLA class I and class II types were taken from metadata supplied by the sample provider and were not determined by assay-based typing. Broad study findings and their caveats: Clinical and demographic metadata were provided uncurated, with the amount varying by source and participant.

From the cysteine up to the phenylalanine, the CDR3 has a length of 17 residues. Just the 51-base CDR3 DNA is kept, in frame starting at base 1. V is cut back by 0 bases and J by 1 base, with 6 bases in the junction unmatched. The germline V gene provides CDR1 SGHRS and CDR2 YFSETQ. On this clone: No antigen is known for it. One base away there is no much larger clone; base qualities are not given.

TCRbeta CDR3 regions were amplified from genomic DNA by means of the immunoSEQ Assay, a bias-controlled multiplex PCR. The original pipeline was this. Nucleated cell counts per sample were estimated from amplification of reference gene primers within the assay. To quantify the absolute abundance of each unique TCRbeta CDR3 rearrangement, sequence reads were collapsed and filtered. For each sample, productive Simpson clonality was calculated as the square root of Simpson's diversity index over productive rearrangements. TCRdb mirrors the immuneACCESS table, restricted to in-frame sequences. Some clones are absent from its copies; in checked studies, under half trace to an unresolved V gene, and the reason for the others is unknown. V and J calls and clone size are those listed in that table; D and trimming were worked out from the DNA. The sample includes about 280,000 clones, with approximately 89% observed a single time. The ten largest clones take up approximately 2.9% of the sample.

Participants in the prospective study were enrolled through a virtual design, were aged 18 to 89 years, and lived in fewer than 30 United States geographic areas. Cohort assignment in the prospective study relied on participant-reported clinical history from a screening survey and a study questionnaire. Exposed participants were defined as having been in contact with someone with a PCR-confirmed or clinician-diagnosed COVID-19 case within 2 weeks of study entry. Mobile phlebotomists in the prospective study collected whole blood, serum and a nasopharyngeal or oropharyngeal swab from every participant. Additional blood draws and questionnaires over an approximately 2-month period could optionally be provided by prospective study participants. Prospective study blood samples were shipped either frozen or at room temperature before DNA extraction.

This receptor was obtained from a man between 40 and 49 years old who had been exposed to COVID-19. The V and J segments used are TRBV5-1 and TRBJ2-1; 8 middle bases align to TRBD2. The sample was PBMCs or T cells enriched from blood (not recorded which). The DNA sequence is as follows: TGCGCCAGCAGCTTGGGGCTAGCGGGCGAATCCTACAATGAGCAGTTCTTC. This codes for CASSLGLAGESYNEQFF.